The sequence of this T cell receptor (beta chain) was determined in a study of T cells after yellow fever vaccination (dated by TCRdb to the late 2010s). Study-level background: Libraries from fractions with low cell numbers were prepared with the SMART-Seq v4 Ultra Low Input RNA kit. Bulk TCR alpha and beta repertoires were sequenced longitudinally to track T-cell clones before and after primary and booster YFV17D yellow fever vaccination. Two healthy male donors, one aged 18 to 30 and one aged 30 to 39 years, were included in the cohort. Blood was collected at multiple timepoints before and after primary and secondary immunization, and bulk PBMC replicates and cell subsets were isolated. What the research found in general, with its limitations: Because abundant contaminating clonotypes from the bulk population could be contained in FACS-sorted repertoires, computational filtering was required. Because only two donors were included in the study, the extent to which the findings can be generalized is limited. A small share of clonotypes occurred in both CD4 and CD8 compartments, likely arising from convergent recombination. Compared with the primary T-cell response, the secondary T-cell response was faster but weaker, reaching its peak on day 5 rather than on day 15. After the booster, most clones that had expanded after primary vaccination were detected again (approximately 97% of CD4 and roughly 86% of CD8), suggesting broad maintenance of memory.

The treatment or condition label for this specimen denotes: live attenuated yellow fever vaccine strain. PBMCs were isolated from peripheral blood using a standard Ficoll-Paque protocol. Dynabeads CD4 and CD8 positive selection kits were used to isolate CD4 and CD8 T-cell fractions. RNA was extracted with TriZol from bulk PBMCs, CD4 and CD8 fractions, and dextramer-positive and dextramer-negative fractions. Instrument on record: Illumina NovaSeq 6000. TCR cDNA was synthesized by 5'RACE template switching, which introduced a universal primer site and unique molecular identifiers. cDNA synthesis was primed from both the TCR alpha and TCR beta constant segments. Two PCR steps were used to amplify libraries, with sample barcodes and sequencing adapters being added in the second step. Sequencing of the libraries was done on either Illumina HiSeq 2500 (2x100 bp) or NovaSeq (2x150 bp). The study's processing was this. Reads were demultiplexed and collapsed into UMI consensus sequences with MIGEC, and V(D)J alignment was performed with MiXCR. Vaccine-responding clonotypes were defined with edgeR using replicate PBMC samples, requiring FDR below 0.01 and a log2 fold change above 5 up to day 15. Each bulk clonotype was labeled CD4 or CD8 based on which sequenced repertoire, CD4 or CD8, contained the clonotype at higher abundance. Through fastp at Q25 and MiXCR, TCRdb rebuilt clones from the public reads, retaining in-frame beta chains. Identical CDR3 proteins give one entry, which carries the most common genes and DNA. The V and J calls were determined by TCRdb, not by the authors. The sample has 250,000 to 300,000 distinct CDR3 sequences on record, 5.2% of them singletons. The ten largest clones take up more than 3% of the sample.

This clonotype appeared many times. The clone's antigen remains unknown. The record has no base qualities; no much larger clone is one base away. The germline V gene supplies CDR1 SQVTM and CDR2 ANQGSEA. From cysteine to phenylalanine, the CDR3 is 14 amino acids long. This entry keeps only the CDR3 DNA: 42 bases, framed from base 1. Clipping removes 4 bases from V and 1 base from J, with 6 as the unmatched junction base count. Rearrangement joined TRBV29-1 to TRBJ2-5; 7 middle bases align to TRBD2. Material: CD4+ T cells sorted from PBMCs, obtained on the day of the yellow fever booster vaccination. The sequence derives from a man aged 18 to 30 who received the YFV17D yellow fever vaccine. The CDR3 protein is CSVAAGTIQETQYF. The nucleotides read TGCAGCGTTGCAGCGGGGACTATCCAAGAGACCCAGTACTTC.